This T cell receptor beta chain was documented in a study of graft-versus-host responses after intestinal transplantation. Study findings and constraints: Marrow from the recipient contained GvH clones, some of which had appeared first in ileum or blood. Early after transplant, HvG declines were associated with peak levels of circulating GvH clones.

Measured with immunoSEQ multiplex PCR; TCRdb has only the in-frame clones, and not every one. The sample consists of some 130,000 clones, approximately 92% of them appearing once. Comment on this clone: The antigen remains unidentified.

This CDR3 region has 14 residues. Trimming left V 8 bases short and J 0 bases short, with 12 bases between. Germline-derived CDR1 and CDR2 are SNHLY and FYNNEI. Sequencing used unstimulated CD4+ T cells sorted from spleen or lymph node cells, obtained before intestinal transplant. The receptor comes from a human donor who received an intestinal transplant. The rearrangement links TRBV2 to TRBJ2-3; unclear D gene. CDR3 sequence reads: CASRLTASTDTQYF. In nucleotides, the CDR3 is TGTGCCAGCCGGTTGACCGCTAGCACAGATACGCAGTATTTT.